This T cell receptor beta chain was sequenced in a study of STAT3 mutations in large granular lymphocyte leukemia. As for the study in general: Canonical activating STAT3 mutations were detected in roughly half of the longitudinally sequenced T-LGLL patients.

A word on this clone: Its cognate antigen is unknown.

The repertoire was sequenced with immunoSEQ multiplex PCR; TCRdb's copy has only in-frame clones and lacks some. The sample shows over 25,000 clones, 70% to 90% of them seen only once. General study points: Sampling intervals varied between patients and samples. At least one immunodominant TCR beta clonotype appeared in every T-cell large granular lymphocyte leukemia patient.

The sequence was collected from a man between 60 and 75 years old with T-cell large granular lymphocyte leukemia. Some clones in this sample may be carry-over from other donors' samples. The sample was peripheral blood mononuclear cells.

The chain's CDR3 is CASSWSAIDRGETQYF. CDR3 DNA: TGCGCCAGCAGCTGGTCCGCAATAGATCGGGGAGAGACCCAGTACTTC. The V call is TRBV5-1, the J call TRBJ2-5; D is possibly TRBD2 (5 bases). This CDR3 region has 16 residues. Trimming left V 3 bases short and J 4 bases short, with 19 bases between. Germline V gene lookup returns CDR1 SGHRS and CDR2 YFSETQ.